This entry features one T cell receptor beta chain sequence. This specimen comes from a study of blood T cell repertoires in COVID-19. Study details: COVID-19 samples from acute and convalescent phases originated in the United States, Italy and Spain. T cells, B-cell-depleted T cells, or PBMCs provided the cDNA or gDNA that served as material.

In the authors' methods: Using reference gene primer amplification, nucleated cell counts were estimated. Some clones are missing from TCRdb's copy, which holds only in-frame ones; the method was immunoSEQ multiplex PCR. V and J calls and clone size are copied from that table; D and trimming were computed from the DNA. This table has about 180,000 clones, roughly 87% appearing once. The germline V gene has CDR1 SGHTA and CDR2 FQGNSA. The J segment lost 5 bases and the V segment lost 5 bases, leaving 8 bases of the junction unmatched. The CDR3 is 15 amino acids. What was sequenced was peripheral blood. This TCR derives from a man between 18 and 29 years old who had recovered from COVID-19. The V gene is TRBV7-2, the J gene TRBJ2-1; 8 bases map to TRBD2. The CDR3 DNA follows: TGTGCCAGCAGCCCCAGCGGGAGATGGGACAATGAGCAGTTCTTC. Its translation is CASSPSGRWDNEQFF.